Shown below are 7 T cell receptor beta chains from a single sample sequenced in a study of human thymus T cells. The study used thymus tissue resected during corrective heart surgery. TCRdb's copy holds only in-frame clones and misses some; the assay was immunoSEQ multiplex PCR. The sample consists of more than 70,000 clones, approximately 96% of them appearing once. The sample taken for sequencing was thymus tissue. These receptors were obtained from a boy younger than two with a congenital heart defect but otherwise immunologically healthy.

The chain joins TRBV18 to TRBJ1-2; D gene unclear. The ends were cut back, 5 bases at V and 6 bases at J, with 16 bases in the middle. CDR3 length: 14 residues. Per the germline V gene, CDR1 is KGHSH and CDR2 is LQKENI. CDR3 sequence: CASSGLAKGNGYTF. CDR3 coding DNA: TGTGCCAGCTCAGGCCTCGCAAAGGGAAATGGCTACACCTTC. The full variable domain, its missing parts supplied by reference TRBV18 and TRBJ1-2, is NAGVMQNPRHLVRRRGQEARLRCSPMKGHSHVYWYRQLPEEGLKFMVYLQKENIIDESGMPKERFSAEFPKEGPSILRIQQVVRGDSAAYFCASSGLAKGNGYTFGSGTRLTVV.

The CDR3 bases are TGTGCCAGCAGTAAGGAGGGCGAAAAACTGTTTTTT. Its protein product is CASSKEGEKLFF. The rearrangement links TRBV11-2 to TRBJ1-4; no firm D call. Germline assignment: CDR1 SGHAT and CDR2 FQNNGV. The CDR3 loop spans 12 amino acids. The V and J ends lost 6 bases and 8 bases respectively, with 10 bases between them.

The V call is TRBV7-2, the J call TRBJ1-4; a weak D match, TRBD1 (6 bases). The CDR3 length is 15 residues. Trimming stripped 3 bases from V and 7 bases from J, with 15 bases between. From germline, CDR1 is SGHTA and CDR2 FQGNSA. CDR3 nucleotide sequence: TGTGCCAGCAGCTTTGGGGGGCTCTTGGGTGAAAAACTGTTTTTT. Translated: CASSFGGLLGEKLFF.

The V call is TRBV14, the J call TRBJ1-1; the D is unclear. The CDR3 is 14 amino acids. Trimming cost V 1 base and J 1 base, with 7 bases left between them. Germline CDR1 and CDR2: SGHDN and FVKESK. DNA of the CDR3: TGTGCCAGCAGCCAAGGCGGAGGGAACACTGAAGCTTTCTTT. Translating it yields CASSQGGGNTEAFF.

The V call is TRBV6-1, the J call TRBJ2-7, with D perhaps TRBD1 or TRBD2 (6 bases each). Trimming pared 3 bases from V and 1 base from J, leaving 25 bases between. The CDR3 runs 19 residues. Germline V lookup: CDR1 MNHNS, CDR2 SASEGT. CDR3 DNA: TGTGCCAGCAGTGAGAAGGATTGGGAGAGGGGGGACCTTTCCTACGAGCAGTACTTC. Translated, it gives CASSEKDWERGDLSYEQYF.

V gene TRBV27 combines with J gene TRBJ2-7; no definite D call. Germline lookup yields CDR1 MNHEY and CDR2 SMNVEV (reference sequence). The CDR3 is 15 amino acids. V was trimmed by 4 bases and J by 2 bases, leaving 15 bases between them. This CDR3 reads CASSSHRVPTYEQYF. In DNA, the CDR3 is TGTGCCAGCAGTTCACACCGGGTCCCCACCTACGAGCAGTACTTC.

This clone appeared once. The V and J genes are TRBV11-3 and TRBJ2-3; TRBD1 agrees at 8 bases. J gave up 0 bases and V 2 bases, and 7 bases lay outside the gene matches. CDR3 length: 17 amino acids. The germline V gene encodes CDR1 SGHNT and CDR2 YENEEA. As DNA, the CDR3 is TGTGCCAGCAGCTTATGTGTGAGGGACAGGAGCACAGATACGCAGTATTTT. Translated: CASSLCVRDRSTDTQYF.